The 28 T cell receptor beta chains presented below share a single source sample, sequenced in a study of shared T cell receptors in the human thymus. Measured with immunoSEQ multiplex PCR; TCRdb has only the in-frame clones, and not every one. The table shows 540,000 or so clones, with 70% to 80% occurring only once. This sample also belongs to another study, concerning human thymus T cells.

The sample consisted of thymocytes. These TCRs come from a boy younger than two with a congenital heart defect.

The chain joins TRBV4-1 to TRBJ1-3, with TRBD1 matching 7 bases. The V gene end was trimmed by 1 base and the J gene end by 2 bases; junction bases not matched to a gene: 8. Germline V gives CDR1 MGHRA, CDR2 YSYEKL. The CDR3 is 17 amino acids. CDR3 nucleotides: TGCGCCAGCAGCCAAGTACCGAGCAGGGGGACTGGAAACACCATATATTTT. It is translated as CASSQVPSRGTGNTIYF.

The rearrangement uses TRBV7-6 and TRBJ2-7, with D unresolved. The CDR3 is 14 residues long. V lost 1 base, J lost 0 bases, and 7 bases lay in between. The V gene's germline CDR1 is SGHVS and CDR2 FNYEAQ. CDR3 protein: CASSLVSGSYEQYF. CDR3 sequence (DNA): TGTGCCAGCAGCTTAGTTAGTGGCTCCTACGAGCAGTACTTC.

The V and J genes are TRBV28 and TRBJ1-2; weak D call: TRBD1 (5 bases). The V end lost 4 bases, the J end lost 8 bases, and 23 bases lay between the germline ends. Germline V gene lookup returns CDR1 MDHEN and CDR2 SYDVKM. The CDR3 is 16 residues long. The CDR3 region is CASSSRGGEGSDGYTF. The CDR3 bases are TGTGCCAGCAGTTCCCGGGGGGGGGAGGGATCCGACGGCTACACCTTC.

The genes are TRBV19 and TRBJ2-3; TRBD2 matches 11 bases. Looked up from germline, CDR1 is LNHDA and CDR2 is SQIVND (reference sequence). The CDR3 runs 16 residues. The V segment lost 6 bases and the J segment 2 bases; nucleotides outside the gene matches: 7. CDR3 loop: CASSCSGRASTDTQYF. Written as DNA, the CDR3 is TGTGCCAGTAGCTGTAGCGGGAGGGCGTCCACAGATACGCAGTATTTT.

The gene calls are TRBV13 and TRBJ2-7, with TRBD2 matching 10 bases. The J segment lost 0 bases and the V segment lost 5 bases, leaving 13 bases of the junction unmatched. The CDR3 has 18 residues. Germline CDR1 reads PRHDT; CDR2 reads FYEKMQ (reference sequence). CDR3 protein: CASSTRTSGSPYSYEQYF. The CDR3 coding sequence is TGTGCCAGCAGCACCCGGACTAGCGGAAGCCCCTACTCCTACGAGCAGTACTTC. The complete variable domain, with remaining parts taken from reference TRBV13 and TRBJ2-7, reads AAGVIQSPRHLIKEKRETATLKCYPIPRHDTVYWYQQGPGQDPQFLISFYEKMQSDKGSIPDRFSAQQFSDYHSELNMSSLELGDSALYFCASSTRTSGSPYSYEQYFGPGTRLTVT.

The rearrangement joins TRBV6-1 to TRBJ2-3; 11 bases fit TRBD2. V was clipped by 4 bases and J by 6 bases; unmatched bases: 6. CDR3 length: 15 amino acids. Germline loops: CDR1 MNHNS, CDR2 SASEGT. The CDR3 loop reads CASSGLAGSLDTQYF. The DNA for the CDR3 is TGTGCCAGCAGTGGACTAGCGGGGTCCTTGGATACGCAGTATTTT.

This rearrangement joins TRBV21-1 to TRBJ2-2; the table's D call TRBD2 went unverified against the DNA. TRBV21-1 constitutes a pseudogene. The CDR3 sequence is 18 residues long. This CDR3 reads CASSKVPREGVDTGELFF. The CDR3 bases are TGTGCCAGCAGCAAAGTTCCTCGGGAGGGAGTGGACACCGGGGAGCTGTTTTTT.

The chain links TRBV29-1 to TRBJ2-7, with TRBD1 matching 7 bases. CDR3 length: 14 amino acids. V shed 0 bases and J 0 bases; nucleotides not matched to a gene: 2. Germline CDR1 SQVTM, CDR2 ANQGSEA. This chain's CDR3 is CSVEETGISYEQYF. DNA for the CDR3: TGCAGCGTTGAAGAGACAGGGATCTCCTACGAGCAGTACTTC.

CDR3 nucleotide sequence: TGTGCCAGCAGCCGCCCCTTCCCGGGACAGGGTAACACTGAAGCTTTCTTT. It translates to CASSRPFPGQGNTEAFF. V and J are TRBV11-2 and TRBJ1-1; 9 nucleotides line up with TRBD1. The CDR3 has 17 amino acids. Germline trimming cut 5 bases from V and 2 bases from J; bases unmatched to any gene: 12. CDR1 is SGHAT, CDR2 FQNNGV, per germline.

The chain joins TRBV27 to TRBJ2-3; D is uncertain. CDR3 length equals 14 residues. V lost 3 bases to trimming and J lost 3 bases, with 10 bases between them. Looked up from germline, CDR1 is MNHEY and CDR2 is SMNVEV (reference sequence). In DNA form, the CDR3 reads TGTGCCAGCAGTTTTAGGTGGAGAACAGATACGCAGTATTTT. This translates into CASSFRWRTDTQYF.

This chain uses TRBV18 with TRBJ1-5; TRBD1 agrees at 7 bases. Germline CDR1 KGHSH, CDR2 LQKENI. Unmatched junction bases numbered 9, after V lost 5 bases and J lost 2 bases. This CDR3 spans 16 amino acids. The CDR3: CASSYSTGPRNQPQHF. CDR3 DNA sequence: TGTGCCAGCTCATATTCGACAGGGCCCCGCAATCAGCCCCAGCATTTT.

This chain uses TRBV30 with TRBJ1-5, with D tentatively TRBD1 (5 bases). Germline V gene lookup returns CDR1 GTSNPN and CDR2 SVGIG (reference sequence). Trimming removed 2 bases at V and 11 bases at J, with 13 bases between. CDR3 size: 12 residues. This CDR3 reads CAWSRGTGAQHF. The DNA for the CDR3 is TGTGCCTGGAGTCGTGGGACTGGGGCCCAGCATTTT.

This clone has only a few counts. The chain has TRBV5-6 and TRBJ1-4, with D uncertain. The germline V gene has CDR1 SGHDT and CDR2 YYEEEE. V lost 4 bases and J 11 bases, leaving 12 bases between the germline ends. CDR3 size: 12 residues. The CDR3, as DNA: TGTGCCAGCAGCGCGGGCGTGAATAAACTGTTTTTT. This translates into CASSAGVNKLFF.

This clone came up once. The V call is TRBV7-6, the J call TRBJ2-7; 11 nucleotides agree with TRBD1. V was pared by 5 bases and J by 7 bases, with 7 bases of the junction left unmatched. Per the germline V gene, CDR1 is SGHVS and CDR2 is FNYEAQ. The CDR3 totals 14 residues. This CDR3 reads CASSTRDRGGEQYF. For the CDR3, the DNA is TGTGCCAGCAGCACCCGGGACAGGGGGGGTGAGCAGTACTTC.

The CDR3 DNA is TGCGCCAGCAGCCCCAAGACTAGCGGGGGACCCTCCGCCATTCAGTACTTC. This sequence encodes CASSPKTSGGPSAIQYF. This sequence joins TRBV4-3 and TRBJ2-4; TRBD2 agrees at 12 bases. V lost 4 bases, J lost 9 bases, and 13 bases stayed unmatched. Per the germline V gene, CDR1 is LGHNA and CDR2 is YSLEER. This CDR3 comprises 17 residues.

This clone was detected only a few times. The rearrangement joins TRBV4-3 to TRBJ2-5; D is perhaps TRBD2 (5 bases). Trimming took off 1 base at V and 1 base at J, with 10 bases between the two ends. Germline lookup yields CDR1 LGHNA and CDR2 YSLEER. CDR3 size: 15 residues. In DNA, the CDR3 is TGCGCCAGCAGCCAAGTGAGGGCTTCCCAAGAGACCCAGTACTTC. Translating it yields CASSQVRASQETQYF.

This clone was counted a few times. The chain carries TRBV4-1 and TRBJ2-2; D is unclear. CDR1 is MGHRA and CDR2 is YSYEKL in the germline V gene. V was trimmed by 0 bases and J by 6 bases, leaving 5 bases between them. This CDR3 region has 13 residues. CDR3: CASSQEYPGELFF. The DNA for the CDR3 is TGCGCCAGCAGCCAAGAATATCCCGGGGAGCTGTTTTTT.

This clone occurred once. The genes are TRBV14 and TRBJ2-1, with 8 bases fitting TRBD2. This CDR3 has 20 amino acids. Germline loops: CDR1 SGHDN, CDR2 FVKESK. The V and J ends lost 0 bases and 3 bases, in that order; junction bases with no gene match: 16. The CDR3 loop is CASSQDGVAGPRKLYNEQFF. The CDR3 bases are TGTGCCAGCAGCCAAGATGGAGTAGCGGGGCCCCGTAAGCTCTACAATGAGCAGTTCTTC. The whole variable domain, filled in from reference TRBV14 and TRBJ2-1, reads EAGVTQFPSHSVIEKGQTVTLRCDPISGHDNLYWYRRVMGKEIKFLLHFVKESKQDESGMPNNRFLAERTGGTYSTLKVQPAELEDSGVYFCASSQDGVAGPRKLYNEQFFGPGTRLTVL.

V is TRBV28 and J is TRBJ2-7; 7 nucleotides match TRBD1. This CDR3 has 15 amino acids. CDR1 and CDR2 (germline): MDHEN, SYDVKM. The trim removed 6 bases at V and 4 bases at J, leaving 12 bases unmatched. CDR3 coding DNA: TGTGCCAGCAGCTCCCCAACAGGGGTAGAATACGAGCAGTACTTC. The encoded protein is CASSSPTGVEYEQYF.

The J gene is TRBJ1-2, the V gene TRBV6-6, with unresolved D. This CDR3 has 13 amino acids. Germline CDR1 reads MNHNY; CDR2 reads SVGAGI (reference sequence). Trimming removed 7 bases from V and 3 bases from J, with 12 bases in between. CDR3 sequence: CASKAGSYYGYTF. For the CDR3, the DNA is TGTGCCAGCAAGGCGGGCAGCTACTATGGCTACACCTTC.

This rearrangement joins TRBV11-3 to TRBJ1-1, with D perhaps TRBD1 (5 bases). CDR3 length equals 14 residues. From germline, CDR1 is SGHNT and CDR2 YENEEA. V lost 5 bases, J lost 1 base, and 11 bases lay in between. The CDR3 nucleotides read TGTGCCAGCAGCCCCCGGGGGTGGAACACTGAAGCTTTCTTT. Its translation is CASSPRGWNTEAFF. The variable domain in full, completed from reference TRBV11-3 and TRBJ1-1, reads EAGVVQSPRYKIIEKKQPVAFWCNPISGHNTLYWYLQNLGQGPELLIRYENEEAVDDSQLPKDRFSAERLKGVDSTLKIQPAELGDSAVYLCASSPRGWNTEAFFGQGTRLTVV.

This chain's CDR3 is CASRPQGLAGLSYEQYF. The CDR3 nucleotides are TGTGCCAGCAGACCTCAAGGACTAGCGGGACTCTCCTACGAGCAGTACTTC. The chain couples TRBV5-6 to TRBJ2-7; 12 bases agree with TRBD2. The CDR3 has 17 amino acids. With 5 bases clipped from V and 0 bases from J, the junction kept 9 bases outside the gene matches. The germline V gene has CDR1 SGHDT and CDR2 YYEEEE.

The chain couples TRBV6-4 to TRBJ1-2; 10 bases match TRBD1. Germline CDR1 MRHNA, CDR2 SNTAGT. This CDR3 contains 13 residues. The trim removed 7 bases at V and 8 bases at J, leaving 7 bases unmatched. The CDR3 nucleotides are TGTGCCAGCACCCCGGGACAGGGGAAAGGCTACACCTTC. Translated, it gives CASTPGQGKGYTF.

Only one count was recorded for this clone. This chain links TRBV15 with TRBJ1-5; D gene uncertain. Per germline, CDR1 LNHNV and CDR2 YYDKDF (reference sequence). CDR3 length: 12 residues. V shed 1 base and J shed 9 bases, with 7 bases lying between them. The CDR3 loop reads CATSRGLGPQHF. The DNA of the CDR3 is TGTGCCACCAGCAGAGGTCTCGGGCCCCAGCATTTT.

A single count supports this clone. The rearrangement joins TRBV14 to TRBJ2-7, with 11 positions matching TRBD2. V lost 4 bases, J lost 2 bases, and 10 bases stayed unmatched. Germline CDR1 reads SGHDN; CDR2 reads FVKESK. CDR3 length: 17 residues. The CDR3 spells CASSRASGRTLTYEQYF. The CDR3 coding sequence is TGTGCCAGCAGCCGGGCTAGCGGGAGGACCCTAACCTACGAGCAGTACTTC.

This clone was detected a few times. The V gene is TRBV6-5, the J gene TRBJ2-7, with 7 bases fitting TRBD2. Germline assignment: CDR1 MNHEY and CDR2 SVGAGI. The CDR3 sequence is 16 residues long. With V trimmed by 4 bases and J by 8 bases, 17 bases remained unmatched. CDR3 sequence (DNA): TGTGCCAGCAGTTCCATCCCGAGGAGGGGACTACGCAAGCAGTACTTC. It codes for CASSSIPRRGLRKQYF.

Details on this clone: Germline and junction disagree at one end, which may indicate a read error. The chain recombines TRBV5-4 with TRBJ2-7, with 10 bases matching TRBD1. The CDR3 extends over 14 amino acids. Germline CDR1 SGHNT, CDR2 YYREEE (reference sequence). The CDR3 loop is CASSIKDRGDDLNF. As DNA, the CDR3 is TGTGCCAGCAGCATAAAGGACAGGGGGGATGACCTAAACTTC. Looking up the rest from reference TRBV5-4 and TRBJ2-7 gives the full variable domain: ETGVTQSPTHLIKTRGQQVTLRCSSQSGHNTVSWYQQALGQGPQFIFQYYREEENGRGNFPPRFSGLQFPNYSSELNVNALELDDSALYLCASSIKDRGDDLNFGPGTRLTVT.

Concerning this clone: One end of the junction is discordant with germline, which a read error may explain. The rearrangement joins TRBV20-1 to TRBJ2-1; a possible D gene is TRBD2 (6 bases). The CDR3 totals 10 residues. Looked up from germline, CDR1 is DFQATT and CDR2 is SNEGSKA (reference sequence). The CDR3 DNA follows: TGCAGTGCTAGGGGGCCGGGAGCTGTCTTC. Translation gives CSARGPGAVF.